This TCR beta chain derives from a study of preoperative IRX-2 immunotherapy in early breast cancer. TCRdb's table, derived via immunoSEQ multiplex PCR, lists solely in-frame clones and lacks some. Of roughly 62,000 clones listed, approximately 93% were seen once; the top ten hold under 2%. Treatment meaning: preoperative locoregional IRX-2 cytokine immunotherapy. CDR1 and CDR2 from the germline V gene are SGHTA and FQGNSA. The CDR3 sequence is 11 residues long. The V end was cut by 5 bases, the J end by 8 bases, with 9 bases between. The V call is TRBV7-2, the J call TRBJ2-5; unclear D gene. The receptor's source is a human donor with breast cancer. The biological material was taken from a patient treated with IRX-2 immunotherapy. The CDR3: CASSPHGTQYF. The CDR3 bases are TGTGCCAGCAGCCCCCACGGCACCCAGTACTTC. Variable domain in full (rest from reference TRBV7-2 and TRBJ2-5): GAGVSQSPSNKVTEKGKDVELRCDPISGHTALYWYRQSLGQGLEFLIYFQGNSAPDKSGLPSDRFSAERTGGSVSTLTIQRTQQEDSAVYLCASSPHGTQYFGPGTRLLVL.